This passage covers 10 T cell receptor beta chains from one sample sequenced in a study of CD8+ T cells in alopecia areata. Regarding treatment: oral pan-JAK inhibitor, 5-10 mg twice daily. cDNA serving as the sequencing template came from extracted, reverse transcribed RNA. Here immunoSEQ multiplex PCR was the method, and the copy in TCRdb shows in-frame clones only, minus some. The table has over 150,000 clones, more than 45% seen once. This specimen consisted of CD4+ T cells sorted from blood, obtained at week 24, from a patient treated with tofacitinib. The receptors were gathered from a human donor with alopecia areata.

The genes are TRBV5-1 and TRBJ1-2; D ambiguous. This CDR3 is 13 amino acids long. V was pared by 0 bases and J by 5 bases, with 8 bases between. CDR1 is SGHRS and CDR2 is YFSETQ in the germline V gene. The CDR3 DNA is TGCGCCAGCAGCTTGGAGGCCAGATATGGCTACACCTTC. Its translation: CASSLEARYGYTF.

This CDR3 is CASSWTAFSGNTIYF. CDR3 bases: TGTGCCAGCAGTTGGACAGCCTTCTCTGGAAACACCATATATTTT. The chain has TRBV28 and TRBJ1-3, with D maybe TRBD1 (6 bases). Between the trimmed V and J ends, which lost 4 bases and 0 bases, there was a span of 10 bases. Germline V CDR1 and CDR2: MDHEN, SYDVKM. The CDR3 has 15 residues. Combining the CDR3 with reference TRBV28 and TRBJ1-3 gives the whole variable domain DVKVTQSSRYLVKRTGEKVFLECVQDMDHENMFWYRQDPGLGLRLIYFSYDVKMKEKGDIPEGYSVSREKKERFSLILESASTNQTSMYLCASSWTAFSGNTIYFGEGSWLTVV.

CDR3 nucleotide sequence: TGTGCCAGCAGTTTCCTGGAGGGGGCCAACTATGGCTACACCTTC. This encodes CASSFLEGANYGYTF. The chain carries TRBV27 and TRBJ1-2, with 7 positions matching TRBD1. CDR1 and CDR2 from the germline V gene are MNHEY and SMNVEV (reference sequence). The J segment lost 2 bases and the V segment lost 3 bases, leaving 6 bases of the junction unmatched. This CDR3 is built from 15 residues.

The V call is TRBV7-2, the J call TRBJ2-5; D remains unclear. V gave up 5 bases and J gave up 4 bases, with 17 bases separating them. CDR3 length equals 15 residues. Germline values: CDR1 SGHTA, CDR2 FQGNSA. The CDR3 region is CASSKTSQIPETQYF. The CDR3 DNA reads TGTGCCAGCAGCAAGACTTCTCAGATCCCAGAGACCCAGTACTTC.

This clone has only a few counts. The V call is TRBV5-6, the J call TRBJ1-1; D gene uncertain. This CDR3 comprises 14 residues. The germline gives CDR1 SGHDT, CDR2 YYEEEE. Trimming removed 4 bases from V and 0 bases from J, with 10 bases in between. CDR3 sequence (DNA): TGTGCCAGCAGCACCCTACAGATGAACACTGAAGCTTTCTTT. Its translation: CASSTLQMNTEAFF.

The rearrangement links TRBV29-1 to TRBJ1-1; 7 bases line up with TRBD1. The CDR3 totals 9 residues. Germline V gene sequence: CDR1 SQVTM, CDR2 ANQGSEA. V lost 7 bases, J lost 8 bases, and 1 base stayed unmatched. CDR3 protein: CSAGQEAFF. The CDR3, as DNA: TGCAGCGCGGGACAGGAAGCTTTCTTT.

The gene calls are TRBV30 and TRBJ2-5, with D possibly matching TRBD1 (5 bases). Trimming stripped 6 bases from V and 1 base from J, with 15 bases between. The germline CDR1 and CDR2 sequences are GTSNPN and SVGIG (reference sequence). The CDR3 extends over 14 amino acids. CDR3 coding DNA: TGTGCCTGCGTTCCTGGCAGGGTCCAAGAGACCCAGTACTTC. Translation: CACVPGRVQETQYF.

V and J are TRBV6-5 and TRBJ1-3; D is unclear. The V end lost 0 bases, the J end lost 2 bases, and 11 bases lay between the germline ends. From germline, CDR1 is MNHEY and CDR2 SVGAGI. This CDR3 has 16 residues. CDR3 protein: CASSYSHQPPGNTIYF. The CDR3 region has the DNA TGTGCCAGCAGTTACTCGCACCAACCCCCTGGAAACACCATATATTTT.

V is TRBV7-2 and J is TRBJ2-2, with 7 bases matching TRBD2. CDR3 length: 16 residues. The ends lost 1 base at V and 4 bases at J; junction bases unmatched: 6. Germline V gene data show CDR1 as SGHTA and CDR2 as FQGNSA. The CDR3 is CASSLGGGSATGELFF. Here the CDR3 DNA reads TGTGCCAGCAGCTTAGGGGGAGGGAGTGCCACCGGGGAGCTGTTTTTT.

The rearrangement links TRBV5-1 to TRBJ2-1, with 8 bases matching TRBD2. The CDR3 is 14 residues long. Germline V lookup: CDR1 SGHRS, CDR2 YFSETQ. V lost 4 bases, J lost 9 bases, and 9 bases stayed unmatched. In nucleotides, the CDR3 is TGCGCCAGCAGCGGGACTAGGATCGGAAGTGAGCAGTTCTTC. Translated, it gives CASSGTRIGSEQFF.